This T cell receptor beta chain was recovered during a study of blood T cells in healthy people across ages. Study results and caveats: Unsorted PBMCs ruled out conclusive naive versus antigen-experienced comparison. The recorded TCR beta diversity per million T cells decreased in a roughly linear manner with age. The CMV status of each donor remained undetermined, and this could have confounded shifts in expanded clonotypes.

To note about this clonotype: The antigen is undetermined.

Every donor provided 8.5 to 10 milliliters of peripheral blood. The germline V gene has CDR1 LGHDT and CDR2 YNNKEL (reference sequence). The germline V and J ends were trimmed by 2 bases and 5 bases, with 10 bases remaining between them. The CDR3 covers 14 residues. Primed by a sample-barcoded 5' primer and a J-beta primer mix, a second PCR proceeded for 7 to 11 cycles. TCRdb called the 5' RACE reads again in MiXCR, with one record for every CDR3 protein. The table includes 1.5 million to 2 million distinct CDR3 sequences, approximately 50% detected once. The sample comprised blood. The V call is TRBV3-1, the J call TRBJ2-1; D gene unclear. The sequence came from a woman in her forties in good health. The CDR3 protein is CASSQRAGDNEQFF. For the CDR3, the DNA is TGTGCCAGCAGCCAAAGAGCAGGTGACAATGAGCAGTTCTTC.